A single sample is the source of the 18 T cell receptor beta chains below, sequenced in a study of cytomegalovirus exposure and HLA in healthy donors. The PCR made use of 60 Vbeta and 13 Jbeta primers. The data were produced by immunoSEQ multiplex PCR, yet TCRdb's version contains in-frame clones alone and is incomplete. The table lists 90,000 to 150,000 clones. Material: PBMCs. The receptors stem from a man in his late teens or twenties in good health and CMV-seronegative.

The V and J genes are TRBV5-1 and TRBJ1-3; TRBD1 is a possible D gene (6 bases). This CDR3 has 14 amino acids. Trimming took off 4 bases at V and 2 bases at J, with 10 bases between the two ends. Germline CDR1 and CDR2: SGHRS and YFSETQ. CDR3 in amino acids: CASSITGTGNTIYF. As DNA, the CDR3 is TGCGCCAGCAGCATAACAGGGACTGGAAACACCATATATTTT. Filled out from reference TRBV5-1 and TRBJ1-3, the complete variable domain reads KAGVTQTPRYLIKTRGQQVTLSCSPISGHRSVSWYQQTPGQGLQFLFEYFSETQRNKGNFPGRFSGRQFSNSRSEMNVSTLELGDSALYLCASSITGTGNTIYFGEGSWLTVV.

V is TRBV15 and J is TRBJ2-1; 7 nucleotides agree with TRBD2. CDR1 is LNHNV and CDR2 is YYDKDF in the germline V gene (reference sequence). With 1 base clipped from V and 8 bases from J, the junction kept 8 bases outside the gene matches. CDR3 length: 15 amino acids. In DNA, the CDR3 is TGTGCCACCAGCAGAGGGGCGGGAGTTGGAGATGAGCAGTTCTTC. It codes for CATSRGAGVGDEQFF. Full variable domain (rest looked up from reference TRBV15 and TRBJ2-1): DAMVIQNPRYQVTQFGKPVTLSCSQTLNHNVMYWYQQKSSQAPKLLFHYYDKDFNNEADTPDNFQSRRPNTSFCFLDIRSPGLGDTAMYLCATSRGAGVGDEQFFGPGTRLTVL.

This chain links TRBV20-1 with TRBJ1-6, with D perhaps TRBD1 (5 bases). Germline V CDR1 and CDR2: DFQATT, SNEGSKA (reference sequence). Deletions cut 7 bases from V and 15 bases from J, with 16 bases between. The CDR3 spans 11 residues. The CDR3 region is CSVTAQQVLHF. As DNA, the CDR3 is TGCAGTGTTACAGCCCAACAGGTCCTCCACTTT.

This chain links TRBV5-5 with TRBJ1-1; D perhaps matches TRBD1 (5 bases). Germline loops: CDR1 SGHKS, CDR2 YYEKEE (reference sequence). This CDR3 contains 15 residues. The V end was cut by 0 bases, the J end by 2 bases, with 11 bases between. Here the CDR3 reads CASSLGGESNTEAFF. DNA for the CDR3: TGTGCCAGCAGCTTGGGGGGGGAGAGTAACACTGAAGCTTTCTTT.

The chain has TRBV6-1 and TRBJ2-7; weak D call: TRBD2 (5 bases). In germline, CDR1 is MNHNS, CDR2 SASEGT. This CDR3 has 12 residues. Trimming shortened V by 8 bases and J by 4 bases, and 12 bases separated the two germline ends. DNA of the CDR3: TGTGCCAGCTCCGAGGGCTGGTACGAGCAGTACTTC. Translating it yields CASSEGWYEQYF.

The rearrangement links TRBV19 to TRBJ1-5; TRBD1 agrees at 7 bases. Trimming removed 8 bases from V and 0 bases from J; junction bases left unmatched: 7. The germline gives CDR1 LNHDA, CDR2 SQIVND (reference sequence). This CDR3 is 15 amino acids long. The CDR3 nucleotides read TGTGCCAGTCTTACAGGGGCCCTTAGCAATCAGCCCCAGCATTTT. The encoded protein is CASLTGALSNQPQHF.

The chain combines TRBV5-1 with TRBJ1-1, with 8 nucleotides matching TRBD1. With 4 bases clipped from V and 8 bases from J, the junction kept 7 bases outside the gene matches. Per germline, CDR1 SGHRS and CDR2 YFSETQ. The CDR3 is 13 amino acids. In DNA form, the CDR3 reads TGCGCCAGCAGCCTAAGGACAGGGTTCGAAGCTTTCTTT. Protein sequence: CASSLRTGFEAFF.

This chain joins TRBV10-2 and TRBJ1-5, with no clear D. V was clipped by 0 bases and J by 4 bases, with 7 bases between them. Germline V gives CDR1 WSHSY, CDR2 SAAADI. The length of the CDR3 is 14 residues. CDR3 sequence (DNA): TGCGCCAGCAGTGAGTCGAGGCTTAATCAGCCCCAGCATTTT. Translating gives CASSESRLNQPQHF.

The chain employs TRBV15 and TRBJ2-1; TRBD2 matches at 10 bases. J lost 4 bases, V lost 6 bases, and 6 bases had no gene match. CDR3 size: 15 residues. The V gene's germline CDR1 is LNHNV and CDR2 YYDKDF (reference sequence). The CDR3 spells CATRISSGGYNEQFF. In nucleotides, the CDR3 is TGTGCCACCAGGATCTCTAGCGGGGGTTACAATGAGCAGTTCTTC.

CDR3: CASKAGTGLWNTEAFF. The CDR3 nucleotides are TGTGCCAGTAAGGCCGGGACAGGGCTCTGGAACACTGAAGCTTTCTTT. The chain has TRBV27 and TRBJ1-1, with 9 positions matching TRBD1. CDR1 and CDR2 from the germline V gene are MNHEY and SMNVEV (reference sequence). The CDR3 consists of 16 residues. V was pared by 9 bases and J by 1 base, with 12 bases of the junction left unmatched.

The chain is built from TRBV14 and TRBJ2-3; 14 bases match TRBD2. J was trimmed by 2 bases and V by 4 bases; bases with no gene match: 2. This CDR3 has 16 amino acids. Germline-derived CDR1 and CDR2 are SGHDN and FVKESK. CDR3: CASSRTSGGSTDTQYF. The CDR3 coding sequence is TGTGCCAGCAGCCGGACTAGCGGGGGGTCCACAGATACGCAGTATTTT.

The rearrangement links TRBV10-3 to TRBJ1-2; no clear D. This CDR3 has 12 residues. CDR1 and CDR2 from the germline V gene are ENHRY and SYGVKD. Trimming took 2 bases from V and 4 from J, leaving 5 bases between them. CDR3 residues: CAISEGTYGYTF. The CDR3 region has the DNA TGTGCCATCAGTGAGGGCACCTATGGCTACACCTTC.

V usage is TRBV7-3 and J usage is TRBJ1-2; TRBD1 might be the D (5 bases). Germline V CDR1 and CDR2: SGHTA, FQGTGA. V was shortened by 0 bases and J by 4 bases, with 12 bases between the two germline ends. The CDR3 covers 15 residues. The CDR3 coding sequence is TGTGCCAGCAGCTTAACGGGGGGTGCTGGCTATGGCTACACCTTC. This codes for CASSLTGGAGYGYTF. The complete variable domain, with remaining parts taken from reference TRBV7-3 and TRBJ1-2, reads GAGVSQTPSNKVTEKGKYVELRCDPISGHTALYWYRQSLGQGPEFLIYFQGTGAADDSGLPNDRFFAVRPEGSVSTLKIQRTERGDSAVYLCASSLTGGAGYGYTFGSGTRLTVV.

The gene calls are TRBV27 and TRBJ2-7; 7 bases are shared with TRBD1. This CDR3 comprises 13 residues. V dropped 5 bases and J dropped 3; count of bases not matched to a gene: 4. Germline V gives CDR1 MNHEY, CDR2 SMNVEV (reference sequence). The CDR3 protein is CASSIYRGYEQYF. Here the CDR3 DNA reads TGTGCCAGCAGTATATACAGGGGCTACGAGCAGTACTTC.

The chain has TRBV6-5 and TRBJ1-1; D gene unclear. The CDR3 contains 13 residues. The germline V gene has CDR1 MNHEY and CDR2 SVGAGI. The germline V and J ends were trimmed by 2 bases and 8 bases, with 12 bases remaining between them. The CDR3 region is CASSYSISTEAFF. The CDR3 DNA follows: TGTGCCAGCAGTTACAGTATATCGACAGAAGCTTTCTTT.

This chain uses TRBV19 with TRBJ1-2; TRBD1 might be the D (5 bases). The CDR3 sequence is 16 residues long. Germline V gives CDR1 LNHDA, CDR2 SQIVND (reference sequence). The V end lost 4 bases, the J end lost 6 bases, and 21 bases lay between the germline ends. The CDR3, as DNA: TGTGCCAGTAGTAGGGGCGGGGTCGTGGGGAAACATGGCTACACCTTC. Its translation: CASSRGGVVGKHGYTF.

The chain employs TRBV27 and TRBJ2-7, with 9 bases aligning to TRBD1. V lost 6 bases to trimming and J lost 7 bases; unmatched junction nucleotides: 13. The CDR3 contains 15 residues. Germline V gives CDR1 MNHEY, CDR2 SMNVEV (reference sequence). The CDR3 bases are TGTGCCAGCAGGGTCTCCGACAGGGGGTCTGGGGAGCAGTACTTC. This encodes CASRVSDRGSGEQYF.

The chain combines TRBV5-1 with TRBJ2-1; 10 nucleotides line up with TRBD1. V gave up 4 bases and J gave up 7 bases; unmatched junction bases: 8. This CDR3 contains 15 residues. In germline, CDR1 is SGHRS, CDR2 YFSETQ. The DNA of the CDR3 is TGCGCCAGCAGCATGTTCAGGGACAGGGGTAATGAGCAGTTCTTC. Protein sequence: CASSMFRDRGNEQFF.